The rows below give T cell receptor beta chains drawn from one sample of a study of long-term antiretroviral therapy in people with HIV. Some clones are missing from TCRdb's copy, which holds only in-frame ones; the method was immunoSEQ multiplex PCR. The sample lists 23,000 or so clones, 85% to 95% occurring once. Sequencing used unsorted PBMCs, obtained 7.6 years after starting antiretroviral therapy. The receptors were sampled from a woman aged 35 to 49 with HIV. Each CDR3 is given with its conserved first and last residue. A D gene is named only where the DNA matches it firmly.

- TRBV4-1 CASSRSEDGRHQHF
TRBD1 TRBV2 CASSSTGQGGNEQYF
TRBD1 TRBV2 CASRDREGILSADTQYF
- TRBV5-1 CASSLGQGSSYNEQFF
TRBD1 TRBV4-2 CASSQDPGGSEAFF
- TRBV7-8 CASSIKASSYEQYF
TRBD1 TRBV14 CASSRGQGRNEQFF
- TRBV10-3 CAISGASSYEQYF
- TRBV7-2 CASSLALIGQVYNEQFF
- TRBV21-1 CASSNSPGGLAGLDEQFF
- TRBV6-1 CATKNRGGSYNEQFF
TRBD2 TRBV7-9 CASSLSSGGSEQYF
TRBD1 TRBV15 CATSRVGDRGTAGELFF
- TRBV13 CASSPRRDTGYTF
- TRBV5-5 CASSLETGYGYTF
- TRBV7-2 CASSPHWGDGGGEQFF
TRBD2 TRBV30 CAWSLSGGSTDTQYF
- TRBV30 CAWSVKGTFYNEQFF
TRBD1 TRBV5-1 CASRPWTGEAFEQYF
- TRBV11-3 CASSPSGLGRNF
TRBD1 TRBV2 CASRENDRVGEAFF
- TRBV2 CASSDQFGQPQHF
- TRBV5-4 CASRPGPGAQYF
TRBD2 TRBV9 CASSVGGGLAGEARNEQFF